These 12 T cell receptor beta chains were sequenced from one sample in a study of beta chain features in type 1 diabetes. Study-wide points: TCRB CDR3s were moderately but significantly shorter in Type 1 diabetes patients in all four CD4+ subsets.

Antigens for these TCRs are unknown. Investigators reverse transcribed all isolated RNA, so they sequenced expressed TCRB transcripts. Repertoires were generated with immunoSEQ multiplex PCR, while TCRdb's copy carries only in-frame clones and drops some. The sample records more than 250,000 clones, 15% being singletons. The sequenced material came from naive CD4+ T cells from blood. These receptors originate from a man aged 18 to 29 with type 1 diabetes.

This clone turned up a few times. The V gene is TRBV18, the J gene TRBJ2-1, with D tentatively TRBD1 (6 bases). V dropped 5 bases and J dropped 0 bases, with 11 bases sitting between them. CDR1 is KGHSH and CDR2 is LQKENI in the germline V gene. This CDR3 has 15 amino acids. The CDR3 nucleotides are TGTGCCAGCTCAGCCACAGGGATCTCCTACAATGAGCAGTTCTTC. This gives the protein CASSATGISYNEQFF.

This chain links TRBV28 with TRBJ1-5; D is possibly TRBD1 (5 bases). Deletions cut 6 bases from V and 15 bases from J, with 18 bases between. Germline CDR1 MDHEN, CDR2 SYDVKM. The CDR3 runs 12 residues. CDR3 coding DNA: TGTGCCAGCAGCCACCCACAGGAGGGAACGCATTTT. As protein: CASSHPQEGTHF.

This clone was detected only a few times. V usage is TRBV9 and J usage is TRBJ2-1; D call uncertain. Germline CDR1 reads SGDLS; CDR2 reads YYNGEE. Trimming took 0 bases from V and 7 from J, leaving 11 bases between them. There are 14 residues in the CDR3. The CDR3 spells CASSVALGGNEQFF. DNA for the CDR3: TGTGCCAGCAGCGTAGCCCTAGGTGGGAATGAGCAGTTCTTC.

V gene TRBV18 combines with J gene TRBJ1-6; perhaps TRBD1 as D (6 bases). The CDR3 loop spans 16 amino acids. V was cut by 3 bases and J by 7 bases, with 16 bases left in between. CDR1 KGHSH and CDR2 LQKENI come from the germline V gene. The CDR3 region is CASSPRTVDLNSPLHF. Here the CDR3 DNA reads TGTGCCAGCTCACCTCGGACAGTTGACTTAAATTCACCCCTCCACTTT.

This clone was observed a handful of times. The gene calls are TRBV6-5 and TRBJ2-1, with a weak D call TRBD1 (5 bases). Germline assignment: CDR1 MNHEY and CDR2 SVGAGI. The CDR3 extends over 15 amino acids. V was trimmed by 3 bases and J by 6 bases, leaving 15 bases between them. The CDR3 here is CASSYQGGPSNEQFF. As DNA, the CDR3 is TGTGCCAGCAGTTATCAGGGTGGCCCCAGCAATGAGCAGTTCTTC.

A few counts support this clone. V usage is TRBV18 and J usage is TRBJ1-5; possible D gene TRBD1, 6 bases. The V gene lost 3 bases and the J gene lost 1 base, with 13 bases spanning the gap. Germline V gene lookup returns CDR1 KGHSH and CDR2 LQKENI. The CDR3 length is 16 residues. For the CDR3, the DNA is TGTGCCAGCTCACCCAGACAGGCTAGGAGCAATCAGCCCCAGCATTTT. Its protein is CASSPRQARSNQPQHF.

This clone showed up just a few times. The chain couples TRBV4-3 to TRBJ2-3; 7 positions agree with TRBD1. CDR1 and CDR2 from the germline V gene are LGHNA and YSLEER. The CDR3 sequence is 17 residues long. The V segment lost 2 bases and the J segment 2 bases; nucleotides outside the gene matches: 10. CDR3 region: CASSQNSYDRATDTQYF. CDR3 DNA: TGCGCCAGCAGCCAAAATTCTTATGACAGGGCCACAGATACGCAGTATTTT.

The rearrangement links TRBV19 to TRBJ2-5, with 8 positions matching TRBD1. The CDR3 is made up of 16 amino acids. The trim removed 6 bases at V and 4 bases at J, leaving 13 bases unmatched. Germline V gene data show CDR1 as LNHDA and CDR2 as SQIVND (reference sequence). CDR3 DNA: TGTGCCAGTAGCCTCTGGACAGGGCCTGGGATAGAGACCCAGTACTTC. As protein: CASSLWTGPGIETQYF.

The chain uses TRBV10-3 and TRBJ2-1; D might be TRBD2 (6 bases). Per germline, CDR1 ENHRY and CDR2 SYGVKD. V lost 10 bases and J lost 4, with 11 bases in between. The CDR3 spans 12 residues. The CDR3 sequence: CANRGLYNEQFF. CDR3 bases: TGTGCCAATAGGGGACTGTACAATGAGCAGTTCTTC.

This clone has only a few counts. The rearrangement uses TRBV9 and TRBJ2-3; D may be TRBD2 (8 bases). V lost 4 bases and J 0 bases, leaving 15 bases between the germline ends. This CDR3 is 16 amino acids long. Germline V gene data show CDR1 as SGDLS and CDR2 as YYNGEE. CDR3 sequence: CASSRRGDRSTDTQYF. In DNA form, the CDR3 reads TGTGCCAGCAGCCGGCGGGGGGACAGAAGCACAGATACGCAGTATTTT.

This clone was seen a few times. The chain couples TRBV19 to TRBJ1-1, with TRBD1 identical over 8 bases. The V and J ends lost 6 bases and 3 bases, in that order; junction bases with no gene match: 3. Per germline, CDR1 LNHDA and CDR2 SQIVND (reference sequence). The CDR3 length is 13 residues. Here the CDR3 reads CASSGQGYTEAFF. CDR3 nucleotides: TGTGCCAGTAGCGGACAGGGTTACACTGAAGCTTTCTTT.

V usage is TRBV10-3 and J usage is TRBJ2-3; 9 bases line up with TRBD1. The CDR3 runs to 12 residues. Trimming took 10 bases from V and 6 from J; bases not matched to a gene: 5. The germline V gene has CDR1 ENHRY and CDR2 SYGVKD. CDR3 region: CATKDRGDTQYF. The CDR3, as DNA: TGTGCCACAAAGGACAGGGGTGATACGCAGTATTTT.